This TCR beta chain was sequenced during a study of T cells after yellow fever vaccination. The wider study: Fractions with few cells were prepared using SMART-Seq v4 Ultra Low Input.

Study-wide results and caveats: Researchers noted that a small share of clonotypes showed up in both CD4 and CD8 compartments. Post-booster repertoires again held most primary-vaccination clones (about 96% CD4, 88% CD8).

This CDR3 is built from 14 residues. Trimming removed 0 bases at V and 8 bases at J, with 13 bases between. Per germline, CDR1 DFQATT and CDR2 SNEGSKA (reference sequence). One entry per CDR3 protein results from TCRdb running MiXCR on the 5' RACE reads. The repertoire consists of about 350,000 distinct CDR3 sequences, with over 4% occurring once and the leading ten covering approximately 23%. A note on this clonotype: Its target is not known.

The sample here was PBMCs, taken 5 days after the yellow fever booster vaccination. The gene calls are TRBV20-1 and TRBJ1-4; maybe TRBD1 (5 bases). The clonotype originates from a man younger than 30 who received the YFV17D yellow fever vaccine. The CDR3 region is CSARDNAGDEKLFF. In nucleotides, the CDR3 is TGCAGTGCTAGAGATAACGCCGGGGACGAAAAACTGTTTTTT.